A single sample is the source of the 30 T cell receptor beta chains below, sequenced in a study of shared clonotypes between healthy human individuals. Using immunoSEQ multiplex PCR, the repertoire was profiled, and TCRdb retains in-frame clones only, with some absent. This table has roughly 2,000,000 clones, roughly 93% appearing once. CD8 cells regarded as naive lacked CD45RO, were positively chosen for CCR7, and omitted terminally differentiated effector memory CD45RA+ cells. The sample comprised naive CD8+ T cells from PBMCs. The receptors shown here come from a young man in good health. Some clones in this sample may be carry-over from other donors' samples.

The rearrangement uses TRBV7-8 and TRBJ2-7; 14 bases map to TRBD2. J gave up 0 bases and V 3 bases, and 4 bases lay outside the gene matches. The CDR3 is made up of 17 amino acids. Per germline, CDR1 SGHVS and CDR2 FQNEAQ. Here the CDR3 reads CASSFRLAGGISYEQYF. The CDR3 DNA follows: TGTGCCAGCAGCTTCCGACTAGCGGGAGGGATCTCCTACGAGCAGTACTTC.

This chain joins TRBV5-1 and TRBJ2-1; TRBD1 matches 7 bases. The CDR3 is 12 amino acids. From germline, CDR1 is SGHRS and CDR2 YFSETQ. V trimming: 3 bases; J trimming: 10 bases; junction bases outside the gene matches: 4. The CDR3 spells CASSWTGQEQFF. CDR3 DNA: TGCGCCAGCAGCTGGACGGGACAGGAGCAGTTCTTC.

The V call is TRBV7-3, the J call TRBJ1-1; 7 nucleotides match TRBD1. The V gene's germline CDR1 is SGHTA and CDR2 FQGTGA. J lost 2 bases, V lost 1 base, and 10 bases had no gene match. The CDR3 runs to 17 residues. The CDR3 coding sequence is TGTGCCAGCAGCTTAAGCACATTGACAGGGTTAAACACTGAAGCTTTCTTT. It is translated as CASSLSTLTGLNTEAFF.

The chain is built from TRBV12-5 and TRBJ1-1; weak D call: TRBD1 (5 bases). Germline lookup yields CDR1 LGHNT and CDR2 FRNRAP. Trimming cost V 7 bases and J 0 bases, with 15 bases left between them. The CDR3 length is 15 residues. The CDR3 protein is CASARSSGLNTEAFF. The CDR3 DNA reads as TGTGCTAGTGCCCGTAGTTCAGGGCTGAACACTGAAGCTTTCTTT. Drawing the rest from reference TRBV12-5 and TRBJ1-1, the complete variable domain is DARVTQTPRHKVTEMGQEVTMRCQPILGHNTVFWYRQTMMQGLELLAYFRNRAPLDDSGMPKDRFSAEMPDATLATLKIQPSEPRDSAVYFCASARSSGLNTEAFFGQGTRLTVV.

In its sample, this clone was seen a few times. The gene calls are TRBV28 and TRBJ1-5; perhaps TRBD1 as D (5 bases). V gave up 3 bases and J gave up 8 bases, with 11 bases separating them. The CDR3 contains 13 residues. Per germline, CDR1 MDHEN and CDR2 SYDVKM. CDR3 amino acids: CASSLHEGEPQHF. CDR3 sequence (DNA): TGTGCCAGCAGTTTGCATGAAGGGGAGCCCCAGCATTTT.

The chain uses TRBV4-1 and TRBJ2-7; maybe TRBD2 (6 bases). The CDR3 is 16 amino acids. CDR1 and CDR2 from the germline V gene are MGHRA and YSYEKL. V was clipped by 5 bases and J by 2 bases, with 19 bases between them. CDR3 residues: CASSNFAGLTTYEQYF. CDR3 sequence (DNA): TGCGCCAGCAGCAACTTTGCGGGGCTTACTACCTACGAGCAGTACTTC.

This chain joins TRBV18 and TRBJ2-7; no definite D call. The CDR3 totals 13 residues. CDR1 is KGHSH, CDR2 LQKENI, per germline. V dropped 3 bases and J dropped 4 bases, with 10 bases sitting between them. CDR3 sequence: CASSPYEDYEQYF. CDR3 in DNA: TGTGCCAGCTCACCGTACGAGGATTACGAGCAGTACTTC.

The chain couples TRBV27 to TRBJ2-6; D not resolved. The germline V gene has CDR1 MNHEY and CDR2 SMNVEV (reference sequence). Trimming cost V 6 bases and J 4 bases, with 25 bases left between them. The CDR3 covers 19 residues. The CDR3 nucleotides are TGTGCCAGCAGAATTTATACCTCTGTCGAGGATCCAGGGGCCAACGTCCTGACTTTC. This sequence encodes CASRIYTSVEDPGANVLTF.

This chain connects TRBV5-1 to TRBJ1-2; possible D gene TRBD1, 6 bases. This CDR3 has 17 amino acids. V dropped 3 bases and J dropped 7 bases, with 25 bases sitting between them. CDR1 and CDR2 (germline): SGHRS, YFSETQ. DNA for the CDR3: TGCGCCAGCAGCTCGGACATACTACAGGGATCGAGGGTTGGCTACACCTTC. Protein: CASSSDILQGSRVGYTF. Variable domain in full (rest from reference TRBV5-1 and TRBJ1-2): KAGVTQTPRYLIKTRGQQVTLSCSPISGHRSVSWYQQTPGQGLQFLFEYFSETQRNKGNFPGRFSGRQFSNSRSEMNVSTLELGDSALYLCASSSDILQGSRVGYTFGSGTRLTVV.

The chain couples TRBV6-1 to TRBJ2-2; 9 bases are a match to TRBD2. This CDR3 is 15 amino acids long. Trimming at V came to 6 bases and at J to 6 bases, leaving 8 bases not matched to a gene. Germline V gene sequence: CDR1 MNHNS, CDR2 SASEGT. CDR3 bases: TGTGCCAGCAGGGGAAGCGGGAGGCGGCCCGGGGAGCTGTTTTTT. This encodes CASRGSGRRPGELFF.

On this clone: Within the sample, other DNA sequences also encode this same CDR3. V usage is TRBV7-9 and J usage is TRBJ2-5; D possibly uses TRBD1 or TRBD2 (6 bases each). Deletions cut 4 bases from V and 2 bases from J, with 14 bases between. The CDR3 covers 15 residues. Germline assignment: CDR1 SEHNR and CDR2 FQNEAQ (reference sequence). CDR3 residues: CASSSRGDSQETQYF. The CDR3 nucleotides read TGTGCCAGCAGCTCAAGGGGGGACTCTCAAGAGACCCAGTACTTC.

In the case of this clone: Other DNA sequences in the same sample also yield this CDR3. The chain is built from TRBV15 and TRBJ1-1; no definite D call. The V gene's germline CDR1 is LNHNV and CDR2 YYDKDF (reference sequence). The CDR3 has 15 amino acids. V was cut by 0 bases and J by 4 bases, with 12 bases left in between. CDR3 sequence: CATSRDLGVGTEAFF. DNA of the CDR3: TGTGCCACCAGCAGAGATCTGGGAGTCGGCACTGAAGCTTTCTTT.

The rearrangement uses TRBV18 and TRBJ2-1; D not resolved. The CDR3 is 16 residues long. Germline CDR1 reads KGHSH; CDR2 reads LQKENI. Between the trimmed V and J ends, which lost 3 bases and 2 bases, there was a span of 14 bases. DNA for the CDR3: TGTGCCAGCTCACCGGAAGGATATGTCCCCTACAATGAGCAGTTCTTC. This gives the protein CASSPEGYVPYNEQFF. The full variable domain, completed using reference TRBV18 and TRBJ2-1, is NAGVMQNPRHLVRRRGQEARLRCSPMKGHSHVYWYRQLPEEGLKFMVYLQKENIIDESGMPKERFSAEFPKEGPSILRIQQVVRGDSAAYFCASSPEGYVPYNEQFFGPGTRLTVL.

This clone was picked up one time. The rearrangement joins TRBV18 to TRBJ2-3; TRBD2 matches at 7 bases. With 3 bases clipped from V and 3 bases from J, the junction kept 15 bases outside the gene matches. CDR1 is KGHSH, CDR2 LQKENI, per germline. The CDR3 runs 18 residues. The CDR3 spells CASSPTVSIAGATDTQYF. DNA of the CDR3: TGTGCCAGCTCACCGACGGTGTCTATCGCGGGAGCTACAGATACGCAGTATTTT.

CDR3 loop: CASRGTGQTYGYTF. Written as DNA, the CDR3 is TGTGCCAGCAGGGGGACAGGGCAAACCTATGGCTACACCTTC. V and J are TRBV28 and TRBJ1-2, with 9 bases that match TRBD1. The V gene's germline CDR1 is MDHEN and CDR2 SYDVKM. The CDR3 extends over 14 amino acids. J was trimmed by 4 bases and V by 6 bases; bases with no gene match: 6.

With respect to this clone: Other DNA sequences from this sample encode an identical CDR3 as well. This CDR3 is CASSLDRGGTEAFF. The CDR3 DNA is TGTGCCAGCAGCCTGGACAGGGGGGGAACTGAAGCTTTCTTT. The rearrangement links TRBV6-5 to TRBJ1-1, with 10 bases fitting TRBD1. The germline V gene encodes CDR1 MNHEY and CDR2 SVGAGI. The CDR3 length is 14 residues. V trimming: 6 bases; J trimming: 5 bases; junction bases outside the gene matches: 6.

About this clone: Different DNA sequences within this sample yield the same CDR3. The rearrangement links TRBV5-5 to TRBJ1-1; D ambiguous. Germline-derived CDR1 and CDR2 are SGHKS and YYEKEE (reference sequence). V lost 2 bases to trimming and J lost 0 bases, with 8 bases between them. This CDR3 comprises 14 residues. This CDR3 reads CASSLGRLNTEAFF. DNA of the CDR3: TGTGCCAGCAGCTTAGGACGGTTGAACACTGAAGCTTTCTTT.

The chain joins TRBV5-6 to TRBJ2-5; 11 bases agree with TRBD2. In germline, CDR1 is SGHDT, CDR2 YYEEEE. V trimming: 4 bases; J trimming: 7 bases; junction bases outside the gene matches: 3. The CDR3 sequence is 13 residues long. The chain's CDR3 is CASSPGTSGTQYF. CDR3 sequence (DNA): TGTGCCAGCAGCCCCGGGACTAGCGGGACCCAGTACTTC.

The chain has TRBV29-1 and TRBJ2-7; TRBD2 matches at 9 bases. Trimming took 4 bases from V and 1 from J; bases not matched to a gene: 11. Germline lookup yields CDR1 SQVTM and CDR2 ANQGSEA. CDR3 length equals 16 residues. As DNA, the CDR3 is TGCAGCGTTGTAGGAGGAGCGGGAGGCGGATCCTACGAGCAGTACTTC. Its protein is CSVVGGAGGGSYEQYF.

J is TRBJ2-1 and V is TRBV19, with D hard to call. The V end lost 6 bases, the J end lost 2 bases, and 11 bases lay between the germline ends. The CDR3 is 14 residues long. Germline values: CDR1 LNHDA, CDR2 SQIVND (reference sequence). For the CDR3, the DNA is TGTGCCAGTAGGTTGGAAAGGACCTACAATGAGCAGTTCTTC. Translation gives CASRLERTYNEQFF.

This clone was seen only a few times. V is TRBV27 and J is TRBJ1-5, with D hard to call. Trimming stripped 7 bases from V and 4 bases from J, with 17 bases between. From germline, CDR1 is MNHEY and CDR2 SMNVEV (reference sequence). The CDR3 is made up of 15 amino acids. CDR3 sequence reads: CASKALRGANQPQHF. In nucleotides, the CDR3 is TGTGCCAGCAAGGCCTTACGGGGTGCAAATCAGCCCCAGCATTTT.

The rearrangement joins TRBV6-1 to TRBJ2-7; D is tentatively TRBD1 or TRBD2 (5 bases each). Germline V gene sequence: CDR1 MNHNS, CDR2 SASEGT. CDR3 length: 14 amino acids. V lost 2 bases to trimming and J lost 0 bases, with 8 bases between them. The CDR3 region is CASSEPGSSYEQYF. As DNA, the CDR3 is TGTGCCAGCAGTGAACCAGGGAGCTCCTACGAGCAGTACTTC.

The chain links TRBV14 to TRBJ2-5; 11 bases are a match to TRBD2. CDR3 length equals 16 residues. The J segment lost 7 bases and the V segment lost 4 bases, leaving 11 bases of the junction unmatched. Germline V gene lookup returns CDR1 SGHDN and CDR2 FVKESK. CDR3 in amino acids: CASSPPGLAGGGTQYF. DNA for the CDR3: TGTGCCAGCAGCCCCCCCGGGCTAGCGGGAGGAGGGACCCAGTACTTC.

The rearrangement uses TRBV7-3 and TRBJ2-2, with TRBD2 matching over 7 bases. The CDR3 consists of 16 residues. Germline V CDR1 and CDR2: SGHTA, FQGTGA. Germline trimming cut 5 bases from V and 3 bases from J; bases unmatched to any gene: 9. CDR3 nucleotides: TGTGCCAGCAGCACCCAAACTAGCGCATACACCGGGGAGCTGTTTTTT. Translating gives CASSTQTSAYTGELFF.

CDR3 in amino acids: CASRLEEDGRLNSEQFF. The CDR3 DNA follows: TGTGCAAGTCGCTTAGAGGAGGACGGGAGATTGAATAGTGAGCAGTTCTTC. The V gene is TRBV12-2, the J gene TRBJ2-1; the table's D call of TRBD2 was not tested on the DNA. TRBV12-2 represents a pseudogene. The CDR3 consists of 17 residues.

The J gene is TRBJ2-2, the V gene TRBV7-6, with 9 bases that match TRBD1. V lost 5 bases and J lost 4; bases outside the gene matches: 11. CDR1 is SGHVS and CDR2 is FNYEAQ in the germline V gene. This CDR3 is built from 17 residues. The CDR3 bases are TGTGCCAGCAGCACACAACCGGGACAGGGACCCACCGGGGAGCTGTTTTTT. Translated, it gives CASSTQPGQGPTGELFF.

With respect to this clone: Other DNA sequences of this sample code for an identical CDR3. CDR3 loop: CASSFRMNTEAFF. The CDR3 region has the DNA TGTGCCAGCAGTTTTAGGATGAACACTGAAGCTTTCTTT. The chain carries TRBV28 and TRBJ1-1; D gene unclear. The V and J ends lost 3 bases and 0 bases respectively, with 5 bases between them. Germline CDR1 reads MDHEN; CDR2 reads SYDVKM. The CDR3 sequence is 13 residues long.

The chain combines TRBV7-6 with TRBJ2-3; D is perhaps TRBD2 (5 bases). The germline V gene encodes CDR1 SGHVS and CDR2 FNYEAQ. The CDR3 spans 14 residues. V lost 5 bases, J lost 4 bases, and 13 bases lay in between. DNA of the CDR3: TGTGCCAGCAGCCCGCAAGCCGGGGCAGATACGCAGTATTTT. Translating it yields CASSPQAGADTQYF.

The V gene is TRBV7-9, the J gene TRBJ1-1; D is perhaps TRBD1 (6 bases). Trimming took off 5 bases at V and 4 bases at J, with 17 bases between the two ends. The CDR3 sequence is 15 residues long. Per germline, CDR1 SEHNR and CDR2 FQNEAQ (reference sequence). CDR3 residues: CASSPRQAYPTEAFF. DNA of the CDR3: TGTGCCAGCAGCCCAAGACAGGCGTATCCCACTGAAGCTTTCTTT.

The chain couples TRBV15 to TRBJ2-3; 9 bases are a match to TRBD2. The CDR3 length is 18 residues. Trimming took 4 bases from V and 0 from J; bases not matched to a gene: 11. Germline V gives CDR1 LNHNV, CDR2 YYDKDF (reference sequence). The CDR3 DNA follows: TGTGCCACCAGCACCCGAGGGCGGGAGGGAGCTAGCACAGATACGCAGTATTTT. Its protein is CATSTRGREGASTDTQYF.